This T cell receptor beta chain came from a study of shared clonotypes between healthy human individuals (dated by TCRdb to the early 2020s). Study-wide context: Two women and three men aged 18 to 49 years were included in the cohort. To increase sequencing depth and limit assay-specific biases, different laboratories used diverse techniques to prepare libraries and sequence TCR repertoires. For each donor, three plates each were used for CD4 naive and CD4 memory, two plates were used for CD8 naive, and one plate was used for CD8 memory. To estimate repertoire size and how much clonotypes are shared between individuals, the study performed deep sequencing of blood TCR repertoires from 4 to 6 healthy adults. Each donor's leukapheresis produced roughly between roughly 0.85 and 9.5 billion PBMCs.

The donors were healthy, HIV-negative adults with no recently reported acute infections or vaccinations. Every donor was a Caucasian adult living in Nashville, Tennessee, USA. CD4+ T cells were enriched by magnetic negative selection; naive cells were then positively selected on CD45RA, and the negative fraction formed the memory subset. After blood collection by leukapheresis, PBMCs were isolated using Ficoll-Histopaque density gradient centrifugation and then cryopreserved in the vapor phase of liquid nitrogen. Analytical flow cytometry was used to check the purity and quantity of each magnetically sorted T cell population. Genomic DNA was isolated from every sorted fraction and measured by UV absorbance on a Nanodrop 2000c. The research as a whole found: Naive subsets generally had larger estimated clonotype richness than memory subsets did. Pairwise subsampling indicated that sequencing depth was expected to affect the degree of clonotype sharing among donors. The small number of donors limited the genetic and exposure-history diversity represented. Across several donors, approximately 4.6% of naive CD4, over 3% of naive CD8, approximately 2.5% of memory CD4, and roughly 0.41% of memory CD8 clonotypes were shared. Incomplete sequencing was indicated by rarefaction of sorted-subset datasets, despite the large sequencing depth. Only blood was sampled, and tissue TCR repertoires likely differ from those in blood. Compared with non-shared clonotypes, clonotypes shared by all four sorted-subset donors had higher generation probabilities.

About this clone itself: The specificity of this receptor is unknown. Base qualities are missing; no much larger clone stands one base away.

The germline V gene encodes CDR1 LGHNT and CDR2 FRNRAP. Relative to germline, V is 6 bases shorter and J is 0 bases shorter, with 10 bases between their ends. Its CDR3 holds 14 amino acids, cysteine through phenylalanine. Just the 42-base CDR3 DNA is kept, in frame starting at base 1. TCR CDR3 regions were amplified from genomic DNA by multiplex PCR using the deep immunoSEQ assay. Extracted genomic DNA from each cell subset was spread evenly across all wells of several immunoSEQ 96-well plates, with each plate serving as a replicate. Each replicate PCR for sorted subsets received approximately 200 ng genomic DNA, equal to roughly 33,000 T cell genomes. Purified libraries were measured with a Qubit 3.0 fluorometer, size-checked on a Bioanalyzer 2100, and measured again with the KAPA Library Quantification kit. Each immunoSEQ 96-well plate was sequenced on its own single-read 150-cycle Illumina NextSeq 550 flow cell. The study's processing was this. Because only junctional sequences without quality scores were contained in the immunoSEQ output, filtering matching that applied to full-length reads could not be performed. To assign V/J genes and CDR3, sequences were annotated against IMGT germline references using PyIR, a Python wrapper for IgBLAST v1.9. Any read was removed if the V/J assignment was weak (E-value above 1e-6), the CDR3 was missing, or the read contained stop codons, out-of-frame junctions, or ambiguous translated residues. V3J clonotypes were defined by identical inferred V gene, J gene, and CDR3 amino acid sequence. Percentage overlap between repertoires was computed as shared unique clonotypes divided by the size of the smaller repertoire. Three approaches were used to assess repertoire richness: RTK rarefaction, the Chao1 estimator, and Recon v2.1 estimates of unobserved clonotypes. For all TCRbeta clonotypes obtained by the gDNA method from four donors, generation probabilities were computed with OLGA. The clones in this table, taken by TCRdb from immuneACCESS, are in-frame only. Not every clone is retained; where verified, under half of the shortfall comes from an unresolved V gene, and the cause of the rest is unknown. The DNA was the basis for D and trimming; V, J and clone size are from that table. The table for this sample lists some 300,000 clones; less than 75% of them were counted only once. In total, the top ten clones hold roughly 10% of the sample.

This sequence originates from a man under 40 in good health. Sample: memory CD4+ T cells sorted from blood. Taken with the paper, the label for cell subset or site translates to: CD45RA-negative fraction. The chain employs TRBV12-5 and TRBJ2-3; TRBD2 is a weak D gene call, 5 bases matching. CDR3 reads: CASGSGGSTDTQYF. The nucleotide sequence is TGTGCTAGTGGCTCGGGCGGGAGCACAGATACGCAGTATTTT.